Presented here are 31 T cell receptor beta chains from one specimen sequenced in a study of T cells after yellow fever vaccination. TCRdb reprocessed the 5' RACE reads with MiXCR, giving one entry per CDR3 protein. The sample holds 350,000 to 450,000 distinct CDR3 sequences, around a sixth seen once. Sequenced material: PBMCs, taken before the yellow fever booster vaccination. The receptors here all came from a man in his late teens or twenties who received the YFV17D yellow fever vaccine.

The chain combines TRBV2 with TRBJ2-3; TRBD1 or TRBD2 may be the D gene (6 bases each). Germline CDR1 and CDR2: SNHLY and FYNNEI. Trimming left V 5 bases short and J 6 bases short, with 24 bases between. The CDR3 runs 17 residues. This CDR3 is CASSLGTTSIFLDTQYF. DNA for the CDR3: TGTGCCAGCAGTCTGGGGACAACTAGCATTTTCCTCGATACGCAGTATTTT.

This chain links TRBV20-1 with TRBJ2-7; D perhaps matches TRBD1 (6 bases). The V gene lost 2 bases and the J gene lost 4 bases, with 12 bases spanning the gap. Germline V CDR1 and CDR2: DFQATT, SNEGSKA (reference sequence). CDR3 size: 13 residues. For the CDR3, the DNA is TGCAGTGCTAGAAACAGGGATACTTACGAGCAGTACTTC. This encodes CSARNRDTYEQYF.

This clonotype was counted only a few times. This chain connects TRBV20-1 to TRBJ1-1; weak D call: TRBD1 (6 bases). Germline V lookup: CDR1 DFQATT, CDR2 SNEGSKA (reference sequence). The CDR3 spans 15 residues. Trimming shortened V by 3 bases and J by 4 bases, and 18 bases separated the two germline ends. The CDR3 bases are TGCAGTGCTAGTTTATTCGGGGGCGGTACCACTGAAGCTTTCTTT. This sequence encodes CSASLFGGGTTEAFF.

The table lists this clonotype with a few counts. The CDR3, as DNA: TGCAGTGCTAGACGAAGAGTAGCCAAAAACATTCAGTACTTC. Amino acid sequence: CSARRRVAKNIQYF. This chain links TRBV20-1 with TRBJ2-4; D is undetermined. V lost 2 bases and J 0 bases, leaving 8 bases between the germline ends. The length of the CDR3 is 14 residues. The germline CDR1 and CDR2 sequences are DFQATT and SNEGSKA (reference sequence).

The V call is TRBV4-2, the J call TRBJ2-3; 12 bases match TRBD2. The length of the CDR3 is 15 residues. V trimming: 2 bases; J trimming: 4 bases; junction bases outside the gene matches: 1. Per the germline V gene, CDR1 is LGHNA and CDR2 is YNFKEQ. CDR3: CASSQTSGGPDTQYF. As DNA, the CDR3 is TGTGCCAGCAGCCAAACTAGCGGGGGGCCAGATACGCAGTATTTT.

The chain joins TRBV7-2 to TRBJ2-7; the D gene is possibly TRBD2 (6 bases). Germline V gives CDR1 SGHTA, CDR2 FQGNSA. V shed 3 bases and J shed 2 bases, with 11 bases lying between them. This CDR3 spans 14 amino acids. This chain's CDR3 is CASSLGGSTYEQYF. As DNA, the CDR3 is TGTGCCAGCAGCTTGGGGGGTTCGACCTACGAGCAGTACTTC.

The genes are TRBV18 and TRBJ1-2; D unresolved. Trimming cost V 2 bases and J 2 bases, with 12 bases left between them. Germline V CDR1 and CDR2: KGHSH, LQKENI. The CDR3 spans 15 residues. The CDR3 reads CASSPSGWQNYGYTF. DNA of the CDR3: TGTGCCAGCTCACCATCGGGTTGGCAGAACTATGGCTACACCTTC.

The rearrangement uses TRBV5-5 and TRBJ1-5; D is perhaps TRBD1 (5 bases). CDR3 size: 11 residues. The V end was cut by 0 bases, the J end by 11 bases, with 6 bases between. Germline assignment: CDR1 SGHKS and CDR2 YYEKEE (reference sequence). The DNA of the CDR3 is TGTGCCAGCAGCTTGGGGGGGGCCCAGCATTTT. Translation: CASSLGGAQHF.

This clonotype was seen a handful of times. The V and J genes are TRBV29-1 and TRBJ2-3; 10 nucleotides line up with TRBD2. The germline CDR1 and CDR2 sequences are SQVTM and ANQGSEA. V was clipped by 7 bases and J by 3 bases; unmatched bases: 4. This CDR3 has 13 residues. The CDR3 sequence: CSGSSGGTDTQYF. The CDR3 bases are TGCAGCGGATCTAGCGGGGGAACAGATACGCAGTATTTT.

The V gene is TRBV5-5, the J gene TRBJ2-7; D call uncertain. The CDR3 runs 15 residues. V lost 0 bases and J 0 bases, leaving 10 bases between the germline ends. Germline-derived CDR1 and CDR2 are SGHKS and YYEKEE (reference sequence). The CDR3 nucleotides are TGTGCCAGCAGCTTGGAAAGGCTCAGCTCCTACGAGCAGTACGTC. Amino acids: CASSLERLSSYEQYV.

CDR3 protein: CASSLGTGYETQYF. The CDR3 DNA sequence: TGCGCCAGCAGCTTGGGGACAGGGTACGAGACCCAGTACTTC. The chain recombines TRBV5-1 with TRBJ2-5; 8 nucleotides align to TRBD1. V shed 0 bases, J shed 5 bases, and the junction held 3 bases outside the gene matches. Germline V gene lookup returns CDR1 SGHRS and CDR2 YFSETQ. The CDR3 sequence is 14 residues long.

This clonotype was detected a few times. The rearrangement uses TRBV30 and TRBJ1-2; 8 bases agree with TRBD1. This CDR3 region has 11 residues. Germline V gene sequence: CDR1 GTSNPN, CDR2 SVGIG (reference sequence). The V gene end was trimmed by 5 bases and the J gene end by 7 bases; junction bases not matched to a gene: 3. The CDR3 DNA reads TGTGCCTGGGACAGGGGAAGTGGCTACACCTTC. As protein: CAWDRGSGYTF.

This clonotype was seen only a few times. This chain uses TRBV6-2 or TRBV6-3 with TRBJ2-5; D may be TRBD1 (6 bases). Trimming removed 5 bases from V and 5 bases from J, with 12 bases in between. The CDR3 totals 13 residues. Germline CDR1 reads MNHEY; CDR2 reads SVGEGT. CDR3 residues: CASSERDRETQYF. The CDR3 region has the DNA TGTGCCAGCAGTGAACGTGACAGGGAGACCCAGTACTTC.

The sample holds a few counts of this clonotype. The genes are TRBV7-3 and TRBJ2-1, with 7 positions matching TRBD2. The CDR3 is 14 residues long. The germline V gene has CDR1 SGHTA and CDR2 FQGTGA. Trimming removed 3 bases from V and 5 bases from J; junction bases left unmatched: 4. The CDR3 region is CASSLGGVDNEQFF. In DNA, the CDR3 is TGTGCCAGCAGCTTGGGAGGGGTAGACAATGAGCAGTTCTTC.

This clonotype appeared a few times. This chain uses TRBV7-2 with TRBJ2-5; weak D call: TRBD2 (5 bases). Trimming took off 2 bases at V and 5 bases at J, with 12 bases between the two ends. The CDR3 is 14 residues long. Germline assignment: CDR1 SGHTA and CDR2 FQGNSA. CDR3 sequence: CASSLTRGRETQYF. The CDR3, as DNA: TGTGCCAGCAGCTTAACCCGGGGAAGGGAGACCCAGTACTTC.

This clonotype turned up a few times. The chain uses TRBV2 and TRBJ1-2, with D possibly being TRBD1 (5 bases). V was cut by 4 bases and J by 2 bases, with 8 bases left in between. The CDR3 length is 13 residues. The germline V gene has CDR1 SNHLY and CDR2 FYNNEI. CDR3 sequence reads: CASSGGNNYGYTF. The CDR3, as DNA: TGTGCCAGCAGTGGGGGGAACAACTATGGCTACACCTTC.

There are a few counts of this clonotype. The chain employs TRBV4-3 and TRBJ1-1, with 7 bases that match TRBD1. Germline V gene lookup returns CDR1 LGHNA and CDR2 YSLEER. With 1 base clipped from V and 10 bases from J, the junction kept 3 bases outside the gene matches. CDR3 length equals 12 residues. The CDR3 nucleotides are TGCGCCAGCAGCCAAGGGACAGGCCCAGCTTTCTTT. Its translation: CASSQGTGPAFF.

The chain links TRBV5-1 to TRBJ1-5; the D is unclear. This CDR3 comprises 15 residues. Between the trimmed V and J ends, which lost 0 bases and 0 bases, there was a span of 7 bases. The germline V gene has CDR1 SGHRS and CDR2 YFSETQ. CDR3 nucleotides: TGCGCCAGCAGCTTGGACGGTTCTAGCAATCAGCCCCAGCATTTT. Its translation is CASSLDGSSNQPQHF.

This chain links TRBV6-5 with TRBJ2-3; D is undetermined. Germline V gene lookup returns CDR1 MNHEY and CDR2 SVGAGI. V lost 5 bases and J lost 1, with 13 bases in between. CDR3 length: 15 amino acids. CDR3 nucleotides: TGTGCCAGCAGTCAAGACTCGTCAGGCACAGATACGCAGTATTTT. It translates to CASSQDSSGTDTQYF.

This sequence joins TRBV29-1 and TRBJ2-1; D is undetermined. The CDR3 is made up of 14 amino acids. CDR1 is SQVTM and CDR2 is ANQGSEA in the germline V gene. V lost 8 bases to trimming and J lost 2 bases, with 16 bases between them. CDR3 amino acids: CSTERVGTYNEQFF. The CDR3 DNA reads as TGCAGCACAGAAAGGGTGGGTACCTACAATGAGCAGTTCTTC.

J is TRBJ1-2 and V is TRBV27; D might be TRBD1 (6 bases). The CDR3 runs 13 residues. V shed 6 bases and J shed 8 bases, with 16 bases lying between them. Per the germline V gene, CDR1 is MNHEY and CDR2 is SMNVEV (reference sequence). For the CDR3, the DNA is TGTGCCAGCAGCCAAATGGGGGGGCTGGGCTACACCTTC. Its protein is CASSQMGGLGYTF.

This clonotype was counted at least ten times. The gene calls are TRBV7-7 and TRBJ2-6; D is unresolved. Trimming took off 5 bases at V and 2 bases at J, with 10 bases between the two ends. The CDR3 is 15 residues long. Germline V gene data show CDR1 as SSHAT and CDR2 as FNYEAQ (reference sequence). The DNA of the CDR3 is TGTGCCAGCAGCCAAGACGGAACTGGGGCCAACGTCCTGACTTTC. It codes for CASSQDGTGANVLTF.

This clonotype was counted at least ten times. This rearrangement joins TRBV20-1 to TRBJ1-3, with TRBD1 identical over 10 bases. In germline, CDR1 is DFQATT, CDR2 SNEGSKA (reference sequence). This CDR3 region has 15 residues. J gave up 2 bases and V 5 bases, and 6 bases lay outside the gene matches. The CDR3 region has the DNA TGCAGTGCTCTGACGACAGGGGGCCCTGGAAACACCATATATTTT. It yields the protein CSALTTGGPGNTIYF.

This sequence joins TRBV29-1 and TRBJ2-3, with TRBD1 identical over 8 bases. The V gene's germline CDR1 is SQVTM and CDR2 ANQGSEA. This CDR3 is 12 amino acids long. J lost 5 bases, V lost 7 bases, and 5 bases had no gene match. CDR3 residues: CSAQGAGDTQYF. The CDR3 DNA reads as TGCAGCGCTCAGGGGGCGGGAGATACGCAGTATTTT.

The gene calls are TRBV5-1 and TRBJ1-1, with a tentative D call TRBD1 (5 bases). The V end lost 1 base, the J end lost 1 base, and 11 bases lay between the germline ends. Germline V lookup: CDR1 SGHRS, CDR2 YFSETQ. The CDR3 sequence is 15 residues long. The CDR3 here is CASSLTGHRNTEAFF. CDR3 in DNA: TGCGCCAGCAGCTTGACAGGACATCGGAACACTGAAGCTTTCTTT.

The rearrangement uses TRBV10-3 and TRBJ2-7; 10 bases map to TRBD2. CDR3 length: 15 amino acids. V gave up 3 bases and J gave up 0 bases; unmatched junction bases: 2. Germline CDR1 ENHRY, CDR2 SYGVKD. This chain's CDR3 is CAISDRTSGSYEQYF. The CDR3 DNA sequence: TGTGCCATCAGTGACAGGACTAGCGGCTCCTACGAGCAGTACTTC.

The genes are TRBV20-1 and TRBJ2-1, with 9 bases aligning to TRBD1. The junction had 11 bases not matched to a gene; V was cut back by 0 bases and J by 8 bases. The germline V gene encodes CDR1 DFQATT and CDR2 SNEGSKA (reference sequence). The CDR3 consists of 16 residues. The CDR3: CSARDPGTGFIDEQFF. CDR3 bases: TGCAGTGCTAGAGATCCGGGGACAGGGTTTATCGATGAGCAGTTCTTC.

The chain is built from TRBV10-2 and TRBJ2-1; possible D gene TRBD1, 6 bases. The V and J ends lost 6 bases and 5 bases respectively, with 20 bases between them. The germline V gene has CDR1 WSHSY and CDR2 SAAADI. The CDR3 is 16 amino acids. DNA of the CDR3: TGCGCCAGCAGAGACCCCTTGGGGGCCAACCACAATGAGCAGTTCTTC. The encoded protein is CASRDPLGANHNEQFF.

V gene TRBV29-1 combines with J gene TRBJ1-1; no definite D call. The germline V and J ends were trimmed by 6 bases and 4 bases, with 15 bases remaining between them. This CDR3 has 13 residues. Germline V gene data show CDR1 as SQVTM and CDR2 as ANQGSEA. CDR3 region: CSVALGRGTEAFF. CDR3 DNA: TGCAGCGTGGCACTGGGGAGAGGCACTGAAGCTTTCTTT. Using reference TRBV29-1 and TRBJ1-1 for the parts outside the CDR3, the full variable domain is SAVISQKPSRDICQRGTSLTIQCQVDSQVTMMFWYRQQPGQSLTLIATANQGSEATYESGFVIDKFPISRPNLTFSTLTVSNMSPEDSSIYLCSVALGRGTEAFFGQGTRLTVV.

This clonotype was seen more than once but under ten times. This chain links TRBV5-1 with TRBJ2-3; D may match TRBD1 or TRBD2 (5 bases each). V gave up 2 bases and J gave up 3 bases, with 13 bases separating them. The CDR3 spans 15 residues. The germline V gene has CDR1 SGHRS and CDR2 YFSETQ. CDR3 protein: CASSFGVAGTDTQYF. The CDR3 DNA sequence: TGCGCCAGCAGCTTCGGGGTAGCAGGGACAGATACGCAGTATTTT.

This chain uses TRBV2 with TRBJ2-1, with D perhaps matching TRBD1 (5 bases). Deletions cut 8 bases from V and 6 bases from J, with 23 bases between. The germline gives CDR1 SNHLY, CDR2 FYNNEI. This CDR3 region has 16 residues. The CDR3 loop is CASGGIQGLLVNEQFF. The DNA for the CDR3 is TGTGCCAGCGGCGGCATCCAGGGTCTTCTGGTCAATGAGCAGTTCTTC.